This passage covers 31 T cell receptor beta chains from one sample sequenced in a study of blood T cells in healthy people across ages. The second PCR ran about 7 to 12 cycles with a sample-barcoded 5' primer and J-beta primers. Using its own MiXCR run on the 5' RACE reads, TCRdb lists one record per CDR3 protein. The profile shows approximately 600,000 distinct CDR3 sequences, roughly three fifths of them singletons. The sequencing sample was made of blood. Every receptor here comes from a man between 60 and 70 years old in good health.

The CDR3 DNA is TGCGCCAGCAGCTTTATCGGGGGGCTCGGCACCGGGGAGCTGTTTTTT. Its translation: CASSFIGGLGTGELFF. V is TRBV5-1 and J is TRBJ2-2; possible D gene TRBD2, 7 bases. The V gene lost 2 bases and the J gene lost 4 bases, with 15 bases spanning the gap. From germline, CDR1 is SGHRS and CDR2 YFSETQ. The CDR3 loop spans 16 amino acids.

The chain employs TRBV6-5 and TRBJ2-7, with D possibly being TRBD1 (6 bases). Germline V gene data show CDR1 as MNHEY and CDR2 as SVGAGI. The CDR3 extends over 13 amino acids. The V end was cut by 7 bases, the J end by 5 bases, with 15 bases between. This chain's CDR3 is CASTTDRSHEQYF. The CDR3 DNA sequence: TGTGCCAGCACTACTGACAGGTCCCACGAGCAGTACTTC.

The rearrangement joins TRBV29-1 to TRBJ2-3; 8 bases agree with TRBD2. This CDR3 is built from 15 residues. CDR1 SQVTM and CDR2 ANQGSEA come from the germline V gene. V shed 6 bases, J shed 0 bases, and the junction held 8 bases outside the gene matches. CDR3 sequence reads: CSVRISGVSTDTQYF. The CDR3 coding sequence is TGCAGCGTCCGAATTAGCGGGGTTAGCACAGATACGCAGTATTTT.

The rearrangement uses TRBV7-9 and TRBJ1-2; D not certain. The V and J ends lost 0 bases and 2 bases respectively, with 7 bases between them. The CDR3 runs 14 residues. CDR1 SEHNR and CDR2 FQNEAQ come from the germline V gene (reference sequence). The CDR3 coding sequence is TGTGCCAGCAGCTTAGCTCGTTTGAACTATGGCTACACCTTC. Amino acid sequence: CASSLARLNYGYTF.

The DNA for the CDR3 is TGTGCCAGCAGTAGGACAGGGGAGAAGGGAAGGGCCAAAAACATTCAGTACTTC. As protein: CASSRTGEKGRAKNIQYF. The V and J genes are TRBV6-1 and TRBJ2-4; 9 bases are a match to TRBD1. V was pared by 5 bases and J by 1 base, with 12 bases of the junction left unmatched. Germline V gene lookup returns CDR1 MNHNS and CDR2 SASEGT. The CDR3 runs to 18 residues.

This clonotype was found once. One end of the junction fails to match germline, which may point to a read error. The V gene is TRBV12-3 or TRBV12-4, the J gene TRBJ1-2, with 7 bases identical to TRBD1. The CDR3 consists of 14 residues. CDR3 DNA: TGTGCCAGCAGCCCCGGGACAGACAACTATGGCTACATCTTC. This gives the protein CASSPGTDNYGYIF.

This chain uses TRBV6-6 with TRBJ2-1, with 9 bases identical to TRBD1. Germline V CDR1 and CDR2: MNHNY, SVGAGI (reference sequence). This CDR3 comprises 15 residues. With V trimmed by 1 base and J by 6 bases, 4 bases remained unmatched. CDR3 region: CASSYWDRELNEQFF. In DNA, the CDR3 is TGTGCCAGCAGTTACTGGGACAGGGAACTCAATGAGCAGTTCTTC.

The V gene is TRBV3-1, the J gene TRBJ1-1; D is possibly TRBD1 (5 bases). There are 21 residues in the CDR3. Trimming cost V 7 bases and J 1 base, with 34 bases left between them. Germline V gene sequence: CDR1 LGHDT, CDR2 YNNKEL (reference sequence). Here the CDR3 DNA reads TGTGCCAGCACCTCAACCGGGGGATTCGTAACGTCGGGGAAGGGGAACACTGAAGCTTTCTTT. Encoded protein: CASTSTGGFVTSGKGNTEAFF. The whole variable domain, remainder taken from reference TRBV3-1 and TRBJ1-1, is DTAVSQTPKYLVTQMGNDKSIKCEQNLGHDTMYWYKQDSKKFLKIMFSYNNKELIINETVPNRFSPKSPDKAHLNLHINSLELGDSAVYFCASTSTGGFVTSGKGNTEAFFGQGTRLTVV.

A few counts support this clonotype. The chain joins TRBV4-2 to TRBJ2-5, with a tentative D call TRBD2 (7 bases). V lost 0 bases and J 4 bases, leaving 21 bases between the germline ends. Per the germline V gene, CDR1 is LGHNA and CDR2 is YNFKEQ. This CDR3 contains 18 residues. CDR3 nucleotides: TGTGCCAGCAGCCAAGATGGGGGGGCTAGCGCGGATCGAGAGACCCAGTACTTC. Its protein is CASSQDGGASADRETQYF.

J is TRBJ2-3 and V is TRBV4-1, with TRBD2 identical over 9 bases. This CDR3 spans 18 amino acids. Looked up from germline, CDR1 is MGHRA and CDR2 is YSYEKL. V shed 0 bases and J 5 bases; nucleotides not matched to a gene: 12. CDR3 residues: CASSQDKVGLAKEDTQYF. In DNA, the CDR3 is TGCGCCAGCAGCCAAGATAAAGTCGGACTAGCGAAGGAAGATACGCAGTATTTT.

This clonotype has more than one count but fewer than ten. The chain links TRBV3-1 to TRBJ1-1, with D possibly TRBD1 on 5 matching bases. Trimming removed 4 bases from V and 5 bases from J, with 11 bases in between. This CDR3 spans 13 amino acids. From germline, CDR1 is LGHDT and CDR2 YNNKEL (reference sequence). In DNA form, the CDR3 reads TGTGCCAGCAGCCCTAGAAGGGGAACTGAAGCTTTCTTT. Translation gives CASSPRRGTEAFF.

The chain uses TRBV29-1 and TRBJ2-7; TRBD1 matches 8 bases. The tail of the sequence fits TRBJ2-5 better, so the J call may be wrong. Per the germline V gene, CDR1 is SQVTM and CDR2 is ANQGSEA. The CDR3 length is 11 residues. Here the CDR3 reads CSSGTGRTQYF. The CDR3 nucleotides read TGCAGCTCCGGGACAGGCCGGACCCAGTACTTC.

In this sample, this clonotype turned up once. The V gene is TRBV2, the J gene TRBJ2-1, with D perhaps TRBD1 or TRBD2 (5 bases each). Germline V gives CDR1 SNHLY, CDR2 FYNNEI. The CDR3 length is 13 residues. Trimming cost V 8 bases and J 5 bases, with 13 bases left between them. CDR3 DNA sequence: TGTGCCAGCGCCCTGGGACGCGACAATGAGCAGTTCTTC. This sequence encodes CASALGRDNEQFF. The entire variable domain, with the rest obtained from reference TRBV2 and TRBJ2-1, is as follows: EPEVTQTPSHQVTQMGQEVILRCVPISNHLYFYWYRQILGQKVEFLVSFYNNEISEKSEIFDDQFSVERPDGSNFTLKIRSTKLEDSAMYFCASALGRDNEQFFGPGTRLTVL.

The CDR3 nucleotides are TGCAGTGCTAGAGAGCTTCGGACGAGAGAGCAGTTCTTC. Translating it yields CSARELRTREQFF. The genes are TRBV20-1 and TRBJ2-1; no firm D call. Germline CDR1 DFQATT, CDR2 SNEGSKA (reference sequence). The CDR3 covers 13 residues. Between the trimmed V and J ends, which lost 0 bases and 10 bases, there was a span of 13 bases.

The chain recombines TRBV4-2 with TRBJ1-2; 7 nucleotides match TRBD1. There are 18 residues in the CDR3. V trimming: 1 base; J trimming: 0 bases; junction bases outside the gene matches: 11. Per germline, CDR1 LGHNA and CDR2 YNFKEQ. The DNA for the CDR3 is TGTGCCAGCAGCCAAGCAATGGGCAGGGGGACTACTAACTATGGCTACACCTTC. This codes for CASSQAMGRGTTNYGYTF.

This clonotype was counted once. This chain links TRBV7-8 with TRBJ2-4, with D possibly matching TRBD1 (5 bases). TRBJ2-7 matches the DNA end more closely, so the J call is doubtful. This CDR3 spans 16 amino acids. CDR1 and CDR2 from the germline V gene are SGHVS and FQNEAQ. CDR3 in DNA: TGTGCCAGCAGCTTAGCAGGGGCGGATTACTCCTACGAGCAGTACTTC. Translated: CASSLAGADYSYEQYF.

Regarding this clonotype: An end of the junction does not agree with germline; a read error may underlie this. This sequence joins TRBV6-5 and TRBJ2-1, with D perhaps matching TRBD1 or TRBD2 (5 bases each). Germline loops: CDR1 MNHEY, CDR2 SVGAGI. The CDR3 is 13 residues long. The CDR3 DNA follows: TGTGCCAGCCGCCGGGACGGATTGGCTGAGCGGTTCTTC. This codes for CASRRDGLAERFF.

The V gene is TRBV9, the J gene TRBJ2-1; D call uncertain. Per the germline V gene, CDR1 is SGDLS and CDR2 is YYNGEE. Trimming shortened V by 3 bases and J by 2 bases, and 6 bases separated the two germline ends. This CDR3 spans 13 amino acids. CDR3 DNA sequence: TGTGCCAGCAGCGGAATTACCTACAATGAGCAGTTCTTC. Translation gives CASSGITYNEQFF.

The CDR3 reads CASSESAGLAKNIQYF. The CDR3 nucleotides read TGTGCCAGCAGTGAATCGGCGGGACTAGCCAAAAACATTCAGTACTTC. The chain recombines TRBV2 with TRBJ2-7, with TRBD2 as a possible D gene (6 bases). Matching the DNA end better, TRBJ2-4 makes the J call doubtful. Germline CDR1 SNHLY, CDR2 FYNNEI. The CDR3 spans 16 residues.

The sample holds a few counts of this clonotype. This chain uses TRBV18 with TRBJ2-1, with 9 bases aligning to TRBD1. CDR1 and CDR2 from the germline V gene are KGHSH and LQKENI. This CDR3 has 14 residues. V was pared by 3 bases and J by 9 bases, with 6 bases of the junction left unmatched. The CDR3 nucleotides read TGTGCCAGCTCACCCGGGACAGGGTTGGGTGAGCAGTTCTTC. This encodes CASSPGTGLGEQFF.

CDR3 sequence: CASSPGAMSYNEQFF. The CDR3 DNA sequence: TGTGCCAGCAGCCCCGGGGCTATGTCCTACAATGAGCAGTTCTTC. The V and J genes are TRBV7-2 and TRBJ2-1, with D tentatively TRBD1 or TRBD2 (5 bases each). V was clipped by 5 bases and J by 1 base, with 12 bases between them. Germline-derived CDR1 and CDR2 are SGHTA and FQGNSA. The CDR3 totals 15 residues.

In nucleotides, the CDR3 is TGTGCCAGCAGCTTAACCGGGACAACCCAAGACACCTTC. This gives the protein CASSLTGTTQDTF. The chain links TRBV7-2 to TRBJ1-2, with a weak D call TRBD1 (6 bases). CDR1 and CDR2 from the germline V gene are SGHTA and FQGNSA. Trimming removed 2 bases from V and 12 bases from J, with 16 bases in between. The length of the CDR3 is 13 residues.

The gene calls are TRBV10-3 and TRBJ2-5; the match to TRBD2 covers 7 bases. The CDR3 totals 13 residues. CDR1 and CDR2 from the germline V gene are ENHRY and SYGVKD. V lost 10 bases and J lost 5; bases outside the gene matches: 10. The CDR3 coding sequence is TGTGCCAGCGGGGGTTTAGGGCGGGAGACCCAGTACTTC. Protein sequence: CASGGLGRETQYF.

This clonotype was detected a few times. The rearrangement links TRBV4-1 to TRBJ2-7; no reliable D call. Trimming removed 4 bases from V and 2 bases from J, with 12 bases in between. This CDR3 comprises 14 residues. The germline V gene encodes CDR1 MGHRA and CDR2 YSYEKL. The CDR3 DNA is TGCGCCAGCAGCCTAAATACTGAGACCTACGAGCAGTACTTC. Translated: CASSLNTETYEQYF.

This sequence joins TRBV3-1 and TRBJ2-4; TRBD2 is a possible D gene (6 bases). Near its end, the DNA agrees better with TRBJ2-7, so the J call may be wrong. This CDR3 is 15 amino acids long. CDR1 and CDR2 (germline): LGHDT, YNNKEL (reference sequence). Here the CDR3 reads CASSQVGGARYEQYF. The CDR3 DNA sequence: TGTGCCAGCAGCCAAGTCGGAGGGGCTCGCTACGAGCAGTACTTC.

In the case of this clonotype: The junction departs from germline at one end; a sequencing error may be responsible. The DNA of the CDR3 is TGTGCCAGCAGCCCCTATAGCGGAGGGAGAACAGATGCGCAGTATTTC. Its translation is CASSPYSGGRTDAQYF. The V and J genes are TRBV12-3 or TRBV12-4 and TRBJ2-3, with D maybe TRBD2 (6 bases). The CDR3 has 16 amino acids.

The chain combines TRBV28 with TRBJ2-4; D is possibly TRBD1 (6 bases). Per germline, CDR1 MDHEN and CDR2 SYDVKM. The V end was cut by 3 bases, the J end by 0 bases, with 12 bases between. The CDR3 contains 16 residues. The CDR3 DNA is TGTGCCAGCAGTTTCGCAGGACAGCTAGCCAAAAACATTCAGTACTTC. This codes for CASSFAGQLAKNIQYF. The full variable domain, completed using reference TRBV28 and TRBJ2-4, is DVKVTQSSRYLVKRTGEKVFLECVQDMDHENMFWYRQDPGLGLRLIYFSYDVKMKEKGDIPEGYSVSREKKERFSLILESASTNQTSMYLCASSFAGQLAKNIQYFGAGTRLSVL.

J is TRBJ2-4 and V is TRBV4-2; 7 nucleotides line up with TRBD2. V lost 0 bases to trimming and J lost 13 bases; unmatched junction nucleotides: 9. CDR3 length equals 14 residues. Germline V gene data show CDR1 as LGHNA and CDR2 as YNFKEQ. This chain's CDR3 is CASSQDVLAREQYF. CDR3 sequence (DNA): TGTGCCAGCAGCCAAGATGTTCTAGCGCGGGAGCAGTACTTC.

The table lists this clonotype with a few counts. The chain carries TRBV3-1 and TRBJ2-7; D perhaps matches TRBD2 (5 bases). V lost 0 bases and J 0 bases, leaving 12 bases between the germline ends. The CDR3 is 16 residues long. Per germline, CDR1 LGHDT and CDR2 YNNKEL (reference sequence). The CDR3, as DNA: TGTGCCAGCAGCCAAGAGGAGGAGACCATCTCCTACGAGCAGTACTTC. Amino acid sequence: CASSQEEETISYEQYF.

This chain connects TRBV5-1 to TRBJ2-3; TRBD1 might be the D (5 bases). V dropped 4 bases and J dropped 1 base, with 16 bases sitting between them. Germline V gene lookup returns CDR1 SGHRS and CDR2 YFSETQ. The CDR3 covers 16 residues. The CDR3 sequence is CASSPEGRAGTDTQYF. DNA of the CDR3: TGCGCCAGCAGCCCGGAAGGCAGGGCGGGCACAGATACGCAGTATTTT.

This clonotype was picked up many times. The chain joins TRBV13 to TRBJ2-7, with 11 bases identical to TRBD2. V was clipped by 1 base and J by 5 bases; unmatched bases: 10. Germline values: CDR1 PRHDT, CDR2 FYEKMQ (reference sequence). This CDR3 has 17 amino acids. CDR3: CASSLVGLAGLTDEQYF. The CDR3 nucleotides read TGTGCCAGCAGCTTAGTCGGACTAGCGGGTCTAACCGACGAGCAGTACTTC.